The sequence of this TCR beta chain was determined in a study of PD-L1 blockade in urothelial cancer. Clones were read by immunoSEQ multiplex PCR, and TCRdb kept only the in-frame ones, dropping some. The sample lists some 60,000 clones; 86% were seen once. This clonotype was obtained from a man aged 45-60 years with urothelial cancer. The sample consisted of PBMCs, taken around atezolizumab (anti-PD-L1) treatment.

The CDR3 here is CASSRDSPSGRHEQYF. As DNA, the CDR3 is TGTGCCAGCAGCCGGGACAGCCCTAGCGGGAGACACGAGCAGTACTTC. The J gene is TRBJ2-7, the V gene TRBV5-4, with 10 bases matching TRBD2. Germline lookup yields CDR1 SGHNT and CDR2 YYREEE (reference sequence). After removal of 4 bases from V and 5 bases from J, the junction contained 12 bases not matched to a gene. This CDR3 is 16 amino acids long.